Below, 11 T cell receptor beta chains from the same sample are listed, as sequenced in a study of CD8 T cells in ankylosing spondylitis. One entry per CDR3 protein, called by TCRdb with MiXCR from the 5' RACE reads. In the table there are some 38,000 distinct CDR3 sequences, 10% of which are singletons. The material sequenced was blood, either unsorted or a sorted T cell fraction (not recorded which). The receptors here all came from a male donor with ankylosing spondylitis or in good health (not recorded which).

This clonotype has at least ten counts. V gene TRBV29-1 combines with J gene TRBJ2-7, with a weak D call TRBD2 (5 bases). V was trimmed by 7 bases and J by 2 bases, leaving 21 bases between them. The CDR3 is 15 residues long. The germline CDR1 and CDR2 sequences are SQVTM and ANQGSEA. Written as DNA, the CDR3 is TGCAGCGCCATTGGTAGCGCTAGGGCCGCCTACGAGCAGTACTTC. Translating it yields CSAIGSARAAYEQYF.

This clonotype was found many times. The chain is built from TRBV5-1 and TRBJ2-1, with TRBD2 matching 11 bases. The CDR3 is 15 amino acids. Germline V gives CDR1 SGHRS, CDR2 YFSETQ. V was pared by 8 bases and J by 6 bases, with 10 bases of the junction left unmatched. The chain's CDR3 is CARLKTSGKGNEQFF. Here the CDR3 DNA reads TGCGCCAGACTTAAGACTAGCGGGAAAGGCAATGAGCAGTTCTTC.

This clonotype was seen many times. V gene TRBV12-3 or TRBV12-4 combines with J gene TRBJ2-3; D is ambiguous. The length of the CDR3 is 17 residues. V shed 4 bases and J shed 1 base, with 18 bases lying between them. The CDR3 here is CASSSAKGRGGTDTQYF. In nucleotides, the CDR3 is TGTGCCAGCAGTTCAGCCAAAGGACGTGGGGGCACAGATACGCAGTATTTT.

The rearrangement links TRBV18 to TRBJ1-3; perhaps TRBD1 as D (6 bases). Germline loops: CDR1 KGHSH, CDR2 LQKENI. The CDR3 consists of 18 residues. V was cut by 1 base and J by 0 bases, with 16 bases left in between. DNA of the CDR3: TGTGCCAGCTCACCACGGGGGCAGCAGTTCTCCTCTGGAAACACCATATATTTT. Translating it yields CASSPRGQQFSSGNTIYF.

This clonotype was observed at least ten times. This chain joins TRBV14 and TRBJ2-3; D remains unclear. Trimming removed 4 bases from V and 7 bases from J, with 6 bases in between. Germline values: CDR1 SGHDN, CDR2 FVKESK. This CDR3 is 11 amino acids long. CDR3 bases: TGTGCCAGCAGCCCTGGCTATACGCAGTATTTT. This codes for CASSPGYTQYF.

This chain connects TRBV19 to TRBJ2-7; a weak D match, TRBD2 (5 bases). V was cut by 5 bases and J by 6 bases, with 8 bases left in between. This CDR3 spans 11 amino acids. In germline, CDR1 is LNHDA, CDR2 SQIVND (reference sequence). CDR3 loop: CASSRGSEQYF. CDR3 nucleotides: TGTGCCAGTAGTCGGGGATCCGAGCAGTACTTC. Using reference TRBV19 and TRBJ2-7 for the parts outside the CDR3, the full variable domain is DGGITQSPKYLFRKEGQNVTLSCEQNLNHDAMYWYRQDPGQGLRLIYYSQIVNDFQKGDIAEGYSVSREKKESFPLTVTSAQKNPTAFYLCASSRGSEQYFGPGTRLTVT.

This clonotype was observed at least ten times. The gene calls are TRBV29-1 and TRBJ2-1; 11 nucleotides line up with TRBD2. V shed 2 bases, J shed 9 bases, and the junction held 6 bases outside the gene matches. Germline V lookup: CDR1 SQVTM, CDR2 ANQGSEA. This CDR3 comprises 14 residues. CDR3 nucleotide sequence: TGCAGCGTTGAAACTAGCGGGAGAGGCGTTGAGCAGTTCTTC. Translating gives CSVETSGRGVEQFF.

This clonotype came up many times. This chain uses TRBV7-9 with TRBJ2-7, with D uncertain. The CDR3 totals 15 residues. With 6 bases removed from V and 3 bases from J, the gap between germline ends came to 18 bases. From germline, CDR1 is SEHNR and CDR2 FQNEAQ (reference sequence). CDR3 residues: CASSLTGSMNYEQYF. As DNA, the CDR3 is TGTGCCAGCAGTTTAACCGGCTCCATGAACTACGAGCAGTACTTC.

The chain links TRBV5-1 to TRBJ2-1; D not certain. V lost 1 base to trimming and J lost 7 bases, with 12 bases between them. The germline gives CDR1 SGHRS, CDR2 YFSETQ. This CDR3 contains 14 residues. In nucleotides, the CDR3 is TGCGCCAGCAGCTTGTCAGCTGCGGCTAATGAGCAGTTCTTC. Amino acids: CASSLSAAANEQFF.

This clonotype appeared a few times. This chain joins TRBV4-2 and TRBJ2-1; tentatively, D is TRBD1 (6 bases). The germline CDR1 and CDR2 sequences are LGHNA and YNFKEQ. V was cut by 4 bases and J by 4 bases, with 17 bases left in between. This CDR3 comprises 16 residues. This chain's CDR3 is CASSPASGTKYNEQFF. CDR3 bases: TGTGCCAGCAGCCCAGCCTCCGGGACAAAATACAATGAGCAGTTCTTC.

A note on this clonotype: The DNA is left out, because the CDR3 cannot be placed on it with certainty; the CDR3 is given as TCRdb lists it. This chain connects TRBV12-3 or TRBV12-4 to TRBJ2-2; TRBD1 was called by the table and not checked on the DNA. Inclusive of both ends, the CDR3 amounts to 15 amino acids. The CDR3 loop is CASSLWGGAPGSCFF.